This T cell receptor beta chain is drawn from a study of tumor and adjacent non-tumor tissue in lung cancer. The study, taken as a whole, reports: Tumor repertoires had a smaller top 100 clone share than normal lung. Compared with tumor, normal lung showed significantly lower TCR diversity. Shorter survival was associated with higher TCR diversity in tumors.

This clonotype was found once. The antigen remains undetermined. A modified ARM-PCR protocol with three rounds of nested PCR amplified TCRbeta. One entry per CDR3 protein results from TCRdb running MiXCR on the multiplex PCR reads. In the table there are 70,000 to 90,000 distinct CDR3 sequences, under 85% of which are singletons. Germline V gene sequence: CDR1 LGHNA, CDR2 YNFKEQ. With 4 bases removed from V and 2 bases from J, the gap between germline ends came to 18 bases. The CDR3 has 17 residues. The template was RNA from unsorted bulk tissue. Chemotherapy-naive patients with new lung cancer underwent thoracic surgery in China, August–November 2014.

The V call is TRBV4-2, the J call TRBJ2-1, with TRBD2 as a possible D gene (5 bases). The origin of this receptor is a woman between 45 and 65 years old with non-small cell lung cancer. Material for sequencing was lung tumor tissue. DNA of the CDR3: TGTGCCAGCAGCCGAGAGGTGGGCGGCGGGCCCTACAATGAGCAGTTCTTC. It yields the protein CASSREVGGGPYNEQFF.